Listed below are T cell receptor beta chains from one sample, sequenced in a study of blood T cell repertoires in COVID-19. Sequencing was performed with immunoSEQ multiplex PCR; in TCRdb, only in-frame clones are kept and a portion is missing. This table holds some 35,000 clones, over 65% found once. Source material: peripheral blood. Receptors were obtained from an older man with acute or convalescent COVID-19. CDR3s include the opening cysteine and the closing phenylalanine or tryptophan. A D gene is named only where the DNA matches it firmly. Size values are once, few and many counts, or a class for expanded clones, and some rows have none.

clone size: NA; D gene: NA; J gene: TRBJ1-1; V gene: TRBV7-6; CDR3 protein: CASSYGPTNTEAFF; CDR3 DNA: TGTGCCAGCAGCTATGGTCCAACTAACACTGAAGCTTTCTTT
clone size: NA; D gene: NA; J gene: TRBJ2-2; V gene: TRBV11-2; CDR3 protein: CASSLESLTGELFF; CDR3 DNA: TGTGCCAGCAGCTTAGAGTCACTCACCGGGGAGCTGTTTTTT
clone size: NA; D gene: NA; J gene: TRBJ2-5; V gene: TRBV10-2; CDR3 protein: CASSERETQYF; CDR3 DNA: TGCGCCAGCAGTGAGCGGGAGACCCAGTACTTC
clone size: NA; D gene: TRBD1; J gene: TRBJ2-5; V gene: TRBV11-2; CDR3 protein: CASSFRGTGRETQYF; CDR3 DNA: TGTGCCAGCAGCTTTCGGGGGACAGGGAGAGAGACCCAGTACTTC
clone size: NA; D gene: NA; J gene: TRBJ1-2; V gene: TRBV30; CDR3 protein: CAWSPAGRSANGGYTF; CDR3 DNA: TGTGCCTGGAGCCCGGCGGGGCGCTCGGCAAATGGGGGCTACACCTTC
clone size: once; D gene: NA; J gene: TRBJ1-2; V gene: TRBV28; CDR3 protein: CASSLDSINYGYTF; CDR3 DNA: TGTGCCAGCAGTTTGGACAGTATTAACTATGGCTACACCTTC
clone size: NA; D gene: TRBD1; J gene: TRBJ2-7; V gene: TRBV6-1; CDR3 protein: CASSEALGTGGNEQYF; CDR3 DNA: TGTGCCAGCAGTGAAGCGTTGGGGACAGGGGGCAACGAGCAGTACTTC
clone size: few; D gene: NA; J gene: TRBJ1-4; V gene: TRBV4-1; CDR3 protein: CASSQPLSQGTNEKLFF; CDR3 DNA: TGCGCCAGCAGCCAACCACTGTCACAGGGAACTAATGAAAAACTGTTTTTT
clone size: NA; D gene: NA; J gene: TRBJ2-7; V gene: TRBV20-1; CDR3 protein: CSASSGFSSYEQYF; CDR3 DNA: TGCAGTGCTAGTTCAGGTTTTAGCTCCTACGAGCAGTACTTC
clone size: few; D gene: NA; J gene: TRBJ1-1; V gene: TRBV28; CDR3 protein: CASSLGGARNTEAFF; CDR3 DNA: TGTGCCAGCAGTTTAGGGGGGGCGCGGAACACTGAAGCTTTCTTT
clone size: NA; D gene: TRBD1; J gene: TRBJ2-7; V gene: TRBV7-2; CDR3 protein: CASRPDRSYEQYF; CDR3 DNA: TGTGCCAGCAGACCGGACAGGAGCTACGAGCAGTACTTC
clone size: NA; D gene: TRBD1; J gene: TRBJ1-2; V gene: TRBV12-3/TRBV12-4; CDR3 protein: CASSGGTADGYTF; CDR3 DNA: TGTGCCAGCTCAGGGGGCACGGCTGATGGCTACACCTTC
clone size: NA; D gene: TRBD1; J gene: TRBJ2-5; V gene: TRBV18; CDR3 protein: CASSRAGGRETQYF; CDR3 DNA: TGTGCCAGCTCACGGGCAGGGGGCCGGGAGACCCAGTACTTC
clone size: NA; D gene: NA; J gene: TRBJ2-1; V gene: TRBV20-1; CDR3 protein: CSTGMVGQFF; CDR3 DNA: TGCAGTACCGGGATGGTTGGGCAGTTCTTC
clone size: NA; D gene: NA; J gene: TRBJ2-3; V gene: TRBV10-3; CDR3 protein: CAISESEVSDTQYF; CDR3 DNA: TGTGCCATCAGTGAGAGTGAGGTCTCAGATACGCAGTATTTT
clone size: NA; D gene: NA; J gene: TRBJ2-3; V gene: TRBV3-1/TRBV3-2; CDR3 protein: CASSPRLEADTQYF; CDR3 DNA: TGTGCCAGCAGCCCCCGACTAGAGGCAGATACGCAGTATTTT
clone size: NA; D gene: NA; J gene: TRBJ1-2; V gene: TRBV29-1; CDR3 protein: CSVGGLGGIDYGYTF; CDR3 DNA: TGCAGCGTTGGAGGTTTAGGGGGAATAGACTATGGCTACACCTTC
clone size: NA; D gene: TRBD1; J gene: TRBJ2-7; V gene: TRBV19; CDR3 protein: CASRPRTGSSYEQYF; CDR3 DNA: TGTGCCAGTAGACCGAGGACAGGTAGCTCCTACGAGCAGTACTTC
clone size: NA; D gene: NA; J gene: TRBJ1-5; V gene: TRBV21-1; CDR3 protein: CASYCHRDRNQPQHF; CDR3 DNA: TGTGCCAGCTATTGTCACAGGGATAGGAATCAGCCCCAGCATTTT
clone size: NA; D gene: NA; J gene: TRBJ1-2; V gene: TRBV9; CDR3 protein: CASSVFAGDYGYTF; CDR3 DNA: TGTGCCAGCAGCGTTTTTGCGGGTGACTATGGCTACACCTTC
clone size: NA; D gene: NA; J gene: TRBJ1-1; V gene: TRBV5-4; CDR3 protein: CASSLVAMNTEAFF; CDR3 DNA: TGTGCCAGCAGCTTGGTCGCGATGAACACTGAAGCTTTCTTT
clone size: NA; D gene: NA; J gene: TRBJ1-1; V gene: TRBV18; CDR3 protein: CASSPKPGGVLNTEAFF; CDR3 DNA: TGTGCCAGCTCACCAAAGCCGGGGGGGGTACTGAACACTGAAGCTTTCTTT
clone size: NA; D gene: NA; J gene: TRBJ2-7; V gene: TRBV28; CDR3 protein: CASRPVSSYEQYF; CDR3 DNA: TGTGCCAGCCGTCCGGTTTCCTCCTACGAGCAGTACTTC
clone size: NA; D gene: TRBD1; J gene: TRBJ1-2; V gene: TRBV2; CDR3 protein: CASRDRDFGYTF; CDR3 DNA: TGTGCCAGCAGGGACAGGGACTTTGGCTACACCTTC
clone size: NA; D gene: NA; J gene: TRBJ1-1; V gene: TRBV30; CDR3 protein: CAWRAGTTTEAFF; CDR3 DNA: TGTGCCTGGAGGGCCGGGACAACAACCGAAGCTTTCTTT
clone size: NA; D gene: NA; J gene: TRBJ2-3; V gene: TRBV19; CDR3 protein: CASSVTGTYTDTQYF; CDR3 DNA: TGTGCCAGTAGTGTAACCGGGACTTACACAGATACGCAGTATTTT
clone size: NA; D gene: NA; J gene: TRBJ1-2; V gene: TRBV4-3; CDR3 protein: CASSQDRGDGYTF; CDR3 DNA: TGCGCCAGCAGCCAAGATCGGGGTGATGGCTACACCTTC
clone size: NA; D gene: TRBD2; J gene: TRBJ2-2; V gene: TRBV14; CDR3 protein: CASSLGLASGELFF; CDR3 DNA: TGTGCCAGCAGCCTGGGACTAGCCTCCGGGGAGCTGTTTTTT
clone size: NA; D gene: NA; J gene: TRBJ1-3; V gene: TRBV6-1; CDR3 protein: CASSEFVGVGNTIYF; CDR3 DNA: TGTGCCAGCAGTGAATTCGTCGGAGTAGGAAACACCATATATTTT
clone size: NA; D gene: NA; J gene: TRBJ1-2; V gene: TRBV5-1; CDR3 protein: CASAPGELYGYTF; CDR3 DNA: TGCGCCAGCGCCCCCGGGGAACTATATGGCTACACCTTC
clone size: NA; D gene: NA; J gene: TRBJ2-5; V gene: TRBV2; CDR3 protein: CASTPLETQYF; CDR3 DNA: TGTGCCAGCACCCCCCTAGAGACCCAGTACTTC
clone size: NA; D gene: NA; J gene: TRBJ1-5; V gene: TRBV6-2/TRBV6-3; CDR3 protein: CASSYSSYGGYSNQPQHF; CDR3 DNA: TGTGCCAGCAGTTACTCGAGTTATGGAGGCTATAGCAATCAGCCCCAGCATTTT
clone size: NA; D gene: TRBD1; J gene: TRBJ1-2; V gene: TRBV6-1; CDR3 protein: CASTPGQGTTRGNF; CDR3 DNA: TGTGCCAGCACCCCCGGACAGGGTACCACTCGGGGAAACTTC
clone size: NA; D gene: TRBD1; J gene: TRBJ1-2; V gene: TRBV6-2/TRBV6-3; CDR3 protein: CASSYSYQNRGSGYTF; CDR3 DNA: TGTGCCAGCAGTTACTCCTACCAGAACAGGGGATCTGGCTACACCTTC
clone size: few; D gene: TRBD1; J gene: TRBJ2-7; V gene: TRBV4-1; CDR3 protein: CASSQDYPDRRGYEQYF; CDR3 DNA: TGCGCCAGCAGCCAAGATTACCCGGACAGGCGAGGCTACGAGCAGTACTTC
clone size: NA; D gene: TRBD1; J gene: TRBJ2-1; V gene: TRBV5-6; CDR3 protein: CASKPTTGEKSYNEQFF; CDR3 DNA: TGTGCCAGCAAACCTACGACAGGGGAAAAGTCCTACAATGAGCAGTTCTTC
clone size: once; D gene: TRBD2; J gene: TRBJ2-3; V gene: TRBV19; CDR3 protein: CASSSIAGEADTQYF; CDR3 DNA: TGTGCCAGTAGTTCCATAGCGGGAGAGGCAGATACGCAGTATTTT
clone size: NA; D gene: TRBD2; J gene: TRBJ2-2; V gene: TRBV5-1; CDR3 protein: CASSLARGGPGTGELFF; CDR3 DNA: TGCGCCAGCAGCTTGGCCCGGGGGGGGCCGGGCACCGGGGAGCTGTTTTTT
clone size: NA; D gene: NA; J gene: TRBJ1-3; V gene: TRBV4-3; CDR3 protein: CASSQEMTARNTIYF; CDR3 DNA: TGCGCCAGCAGCCAAGAAATGACAGCGAGAAACACCATATATTTT
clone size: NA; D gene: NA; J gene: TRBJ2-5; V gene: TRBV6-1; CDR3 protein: CASSEGPGSETQYF; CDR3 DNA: TGTGCCAGCAGTGAAGGGCCAGGTTCAGAGACCCAGTACTTC
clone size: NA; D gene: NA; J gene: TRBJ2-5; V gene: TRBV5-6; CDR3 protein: CASIYRAGKETQYF; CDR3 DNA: TGTGCCAGCATTTACAGGGCCGGCAAAGAGACCCAGTACTTC
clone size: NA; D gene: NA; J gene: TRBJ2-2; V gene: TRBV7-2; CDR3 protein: CASSLGVAGELFF; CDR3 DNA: TGTGCCAGCAGCTTAGGCGTGGCCGGGGAGCTGTTTTTT
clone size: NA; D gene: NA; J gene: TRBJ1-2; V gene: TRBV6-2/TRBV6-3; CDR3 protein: CASSPDNIYGYTF; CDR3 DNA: TGTGCCAGCAGCCCAGACAATATATATGGCTACACCTTC
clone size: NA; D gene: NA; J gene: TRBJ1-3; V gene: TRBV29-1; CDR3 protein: CSVRGLEAGNTIYF; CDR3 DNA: TGCAGCGTCAGGGGTCTCGAGGCCGGAAACACCATATATTTT
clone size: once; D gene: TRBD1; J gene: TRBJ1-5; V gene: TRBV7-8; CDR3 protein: CASYPGQGRAEPQHF; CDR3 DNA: TGTGCCAGCTACCCGGGACAGGGCCGTGCAGAGCCCCAGCATTTT
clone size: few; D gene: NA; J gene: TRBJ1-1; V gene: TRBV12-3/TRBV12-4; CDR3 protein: CASSLARQGAFF; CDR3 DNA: TGTGCCAGCAGCCTAGCTCGGCAAGGAGCTTTCTTT
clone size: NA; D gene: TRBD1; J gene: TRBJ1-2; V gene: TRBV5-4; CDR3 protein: CASSLPGTGGNYGYTF; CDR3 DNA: TGTGCCAGCAGCCTACCCGGGACAGGGGGAAACTATGGCTACACCTTC
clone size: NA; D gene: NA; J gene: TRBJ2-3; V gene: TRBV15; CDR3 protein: CATSRGDFTDTQYF; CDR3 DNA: TGTGCCACCAGCAGAGGTGACTTCACAGATACGCAGTATTTT
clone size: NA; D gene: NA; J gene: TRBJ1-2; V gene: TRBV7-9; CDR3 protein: CASSLISSQAGYTF; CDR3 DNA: TGTGCCAGCAGCTTAATATCCTCCCAAGCTGGCTACACCTTC
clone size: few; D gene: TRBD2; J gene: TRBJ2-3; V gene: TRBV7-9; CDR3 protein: CASSPGGAGPTDTQYF; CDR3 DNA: TGTGCCAGCAGCCCGGGGGGGGCGGGCCCAACAGATACGCAGTATTTT
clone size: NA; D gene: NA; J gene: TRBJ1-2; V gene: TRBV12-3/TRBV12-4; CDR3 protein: CASSLGLYGYTF; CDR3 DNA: TGTGCCAGCAGTTTAGGTCTCTATGGCTACACCTTC